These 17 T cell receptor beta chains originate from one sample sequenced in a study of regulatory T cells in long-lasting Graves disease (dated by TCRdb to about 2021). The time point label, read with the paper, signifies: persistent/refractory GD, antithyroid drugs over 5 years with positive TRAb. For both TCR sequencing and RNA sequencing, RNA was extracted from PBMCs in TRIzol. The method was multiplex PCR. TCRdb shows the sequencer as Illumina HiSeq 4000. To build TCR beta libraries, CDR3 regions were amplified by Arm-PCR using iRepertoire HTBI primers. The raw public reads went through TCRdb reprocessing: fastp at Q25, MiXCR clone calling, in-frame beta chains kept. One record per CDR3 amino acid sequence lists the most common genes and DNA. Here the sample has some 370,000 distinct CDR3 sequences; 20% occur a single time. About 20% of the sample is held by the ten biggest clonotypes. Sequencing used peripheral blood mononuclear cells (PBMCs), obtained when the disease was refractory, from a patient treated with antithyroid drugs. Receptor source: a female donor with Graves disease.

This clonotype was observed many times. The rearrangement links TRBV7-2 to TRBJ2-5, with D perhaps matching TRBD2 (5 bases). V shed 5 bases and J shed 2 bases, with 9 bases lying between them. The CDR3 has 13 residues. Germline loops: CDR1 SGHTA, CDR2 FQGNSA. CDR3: CASSPRDQETQYF. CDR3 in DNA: TGTGCCAGCAGCCCCCGGGATCAAGAGACCCAGTACTTC.

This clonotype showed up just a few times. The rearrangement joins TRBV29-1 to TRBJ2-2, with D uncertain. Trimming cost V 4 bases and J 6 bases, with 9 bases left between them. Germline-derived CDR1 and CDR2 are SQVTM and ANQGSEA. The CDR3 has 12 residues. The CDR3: CSVGRRAGELFF. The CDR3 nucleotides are TGCAGCGTTGGGCGGCGCGCCGGGGAGCTGTTTTTT.

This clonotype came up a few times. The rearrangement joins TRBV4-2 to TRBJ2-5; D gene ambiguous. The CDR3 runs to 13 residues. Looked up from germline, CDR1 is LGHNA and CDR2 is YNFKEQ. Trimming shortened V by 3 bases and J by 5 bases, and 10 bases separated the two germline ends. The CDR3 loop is CASSQGLRETQYF. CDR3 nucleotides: TGTGCCAGCAGCCAGGGCCTTCGGGAGACCCAGTACTTC.

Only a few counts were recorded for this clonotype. CDR3 DNA: TGTGCCAGCAGAGTAGCGTGGACTTACGAGCAGTACTTC. Translated, it gives CASRVAWTYEQYF. This chain uses TRBV2 with TRBJ2-7; D is possibly TRBD2 (5 bases). Trimming took 6 bases from V and 4 from J, leaving 13 bases between them. The CDR3 totals 13 residues. In germline, CDR1 is SNHLY, CDR2 FYNNEI.

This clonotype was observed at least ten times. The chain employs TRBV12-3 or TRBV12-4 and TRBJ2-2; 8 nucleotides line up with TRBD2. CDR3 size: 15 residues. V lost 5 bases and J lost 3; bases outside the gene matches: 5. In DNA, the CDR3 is TGTGCCAGCAGTGTAAGACTAGCGTACACCGGGGAGCTGTTTTTT. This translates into CASSVRLAYTGELFF.

CDR3 in DNA: TGTGCCAGCTCACCCGGGACTAGCGGGAGGGGCAATGAGCAGTTCTTC. It codes for CASSPGTSGRGNEQFF. V and J are TRBV18 and TRBJ2-1, with TRBD2 matching over 16 bases. The CDR3 spans 16 residues. Germline CDR1 KGHSH, CDR2 LQKENI. Trimming removed 3 bases from V and 6 bases from J; junction bases left unmatched: 2.

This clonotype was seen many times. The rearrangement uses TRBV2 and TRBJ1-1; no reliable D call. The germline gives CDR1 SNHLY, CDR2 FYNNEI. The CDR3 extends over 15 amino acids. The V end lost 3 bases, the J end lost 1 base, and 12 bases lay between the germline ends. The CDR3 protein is CASSDRVKGNTEAFF. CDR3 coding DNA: TGTGCCAGCAGTGACCGGGTAAAGGGGAACACTGAAGCTTTCTTT.

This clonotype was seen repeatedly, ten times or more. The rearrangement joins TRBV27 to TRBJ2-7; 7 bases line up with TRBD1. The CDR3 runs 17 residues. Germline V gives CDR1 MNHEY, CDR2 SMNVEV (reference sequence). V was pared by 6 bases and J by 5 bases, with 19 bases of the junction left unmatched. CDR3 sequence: CASSLIPVQGVSHEQYF. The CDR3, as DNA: TGTGCCAGCAGCCTCATTCCAGTCCAGGGGGTGTCCCACGAGCAGTACTTC.

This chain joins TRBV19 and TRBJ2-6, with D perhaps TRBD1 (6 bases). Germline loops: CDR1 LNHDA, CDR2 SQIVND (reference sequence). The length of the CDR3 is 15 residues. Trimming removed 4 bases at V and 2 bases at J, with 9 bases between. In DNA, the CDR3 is TGTGCCAGTAGTAGCCGGGACACTGGGGCCAACGTCCTGACTTTC. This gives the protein CASSSRDTGANVLTF.

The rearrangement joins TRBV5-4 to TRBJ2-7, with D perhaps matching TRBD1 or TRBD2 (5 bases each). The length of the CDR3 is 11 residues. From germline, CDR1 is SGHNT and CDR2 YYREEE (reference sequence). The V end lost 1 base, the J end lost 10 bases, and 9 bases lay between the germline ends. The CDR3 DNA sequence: TGTGCCAGCAGCTTGCTGAGGGGCCAGTACTTC. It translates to CASSLLRGQYF. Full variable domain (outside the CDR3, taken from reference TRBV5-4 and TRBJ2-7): ETGVTQSPTHLIKTRGQQVTLRCSSQSGHNTVSWYQQALGQGPQFIFQYYREEENGRGNFPPRFSGLQFPNYSSELNVNALELDDSALYLCASSLLRGQYFGPGTRLTVT.

The CDR3 sequence is CASSVDGFQPQHF. The CDR3, as DNA: TGTGCCAGCAGCGTAGACGGGTTTCAGCCCCAGCATTTT. This chain uses TRBV9 with TRBJ1-5; unclear D gene. The CDR3 sequence is 13 residues long. From germline, CDR1 is SGDLS and CDR2 YYNGEE. Trimming took off 0 bases at V and 6 bases at J, with 7 bases between the two ends.

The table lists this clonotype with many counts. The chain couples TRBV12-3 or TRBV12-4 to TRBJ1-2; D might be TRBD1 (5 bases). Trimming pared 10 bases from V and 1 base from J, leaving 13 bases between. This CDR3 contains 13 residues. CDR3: CATRGGNNYGYTF. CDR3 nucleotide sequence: TGTGCCACCCGCGGGGGGAATAACTATGGCTACACCTTC.

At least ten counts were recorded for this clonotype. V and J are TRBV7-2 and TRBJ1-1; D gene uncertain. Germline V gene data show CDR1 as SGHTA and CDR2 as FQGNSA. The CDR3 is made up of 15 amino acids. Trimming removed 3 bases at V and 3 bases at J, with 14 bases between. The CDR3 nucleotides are TGTGCCAGCAGCTTCATCCCAGCCGGCGACACTGAAGCTTTCTTT. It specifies CASSFIPAGDTEAFF.

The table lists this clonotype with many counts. CDR3 sequence reads: CASSEYGRNTEAFF. CDR3 nucleotide sequence: TGTGCCAGCAGTGAATATGGCCGGAACACTGAAGCTTTCTTT. This rearrangement joins TRBV2 to TRBJ1-1; D gene uncertain. Germline V gives CDR1 SNHLY, CDR2 FYNNEI. The CDR3 runs to 14 residues. With 2 bases removed from V and 1 base from J, the gap between germline ends came to 8 bases.

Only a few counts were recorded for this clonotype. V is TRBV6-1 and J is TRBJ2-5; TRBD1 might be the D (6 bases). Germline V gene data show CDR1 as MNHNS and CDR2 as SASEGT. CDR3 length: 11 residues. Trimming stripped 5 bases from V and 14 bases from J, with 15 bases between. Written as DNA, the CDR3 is TGTGCCAGCAGTAATCCGGGACATCTTTACTTC. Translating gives CASSNPGHLYF.

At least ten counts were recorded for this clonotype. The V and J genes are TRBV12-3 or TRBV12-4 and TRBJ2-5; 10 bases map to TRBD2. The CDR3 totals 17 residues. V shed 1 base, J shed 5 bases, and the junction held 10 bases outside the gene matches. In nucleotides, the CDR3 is TGTGCCAGCAGTTTAGAAGCGGGAGGGCCTTCGGGGGAGACCCAGTACTTC. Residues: CASSLEAGGPSGETQYF.

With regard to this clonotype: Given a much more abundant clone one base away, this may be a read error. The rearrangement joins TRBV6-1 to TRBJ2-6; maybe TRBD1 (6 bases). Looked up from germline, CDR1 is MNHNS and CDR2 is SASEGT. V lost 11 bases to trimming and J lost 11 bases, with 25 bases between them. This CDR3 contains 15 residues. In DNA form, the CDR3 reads TGTGCCGGCGCCTCACTATACGGACAGACACACGTCCTGACTTTC. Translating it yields CAGASLYGQTHVLTF.